What follows are 18 T cell receptor beta chains derived from one specimen sequenced in a study of T cell responses to AZD1222 COVID-19 vaccine. TCRdb's copy holds only in-frame clones and misses some; the assay was immunoSEQ multiplex PCR. The sample carries 150,000 to 200,000 clones, around 93% recorded once. The sample was peripheral blood, taken on day 0 of AZD1222 vaccination. All receptors come from an adult in good health.

The chain has TRBV6-2 or TRBV6-3 and TRBJ2-3, with D possibly matching TRBD2 (5 bases). Trimming pared 0 bases from V and 0 bases from J, leaving 10 bases between. The CDR3 has 16 residues. Germline CDR1 MNHEY, CDR2 SVGEGT. In DNA, the CDR3 is TGTGCCAGCAGTTACTCGGAGGTTAAGAGCACAGATACGCAGTATTTT. Translation: CASSYSEVKSTDTQYF.

V gene TRBV10-2 combines with J gene TRBJ1-5; 8 positions agree with TRBD1. The junction had 2 bases not matched to a gene; V was cut back by 3 bases and J by 13 bases. Looked up from germline, CDR1 is WSHSY and CDR2 is SAAADI. The length of the CDR3 is 11 residues. CDR3 sequence (DNA): TGCGCCAGCAGTGAAGGGGACAGGCAGCATTTT. Its protein product is CASSEGDRQHF.

This chain links TRBV5-1 with TRBJ2-2; TRBD2 matches at 12 bases. The ends lost 7 bases at V and 6 bases at J; junction bases unmatched: 13. Per the germline V gene, CDR1 is SGHRS and CDR2 is YFSETQ. The CDR3 consists of 17 residues. This CDR3 reads CASCRTSGIIVAGELFF. The CDR3 bases are TGCGCCAGCTGCCGGACTAGCGGGATAATCGTAGCCGGGGAGCTGTTTTTT.

The genes are TRBV7-9 and TRBJ2-3; 14 nucleotides agree with TRBD2. V was clipped by 3 bases and J by 5 bases; unmatched bases: 7. This CDR3 has 17 residues. CDR1 SEHNR and CDR2 FQNEAQ come from the germline V gene (reference sequence). The CDR3 DNA is TGTGCCAGCAGCTTCACGACTAGCGGGAGGGCCAGAGATACGCAGTATTTT. Encoded protein: CASSFTTSGRARDTQYF.

This clone appeared a few times. This chain connects TRBV27 to TRBJ2-7, with 14 positions matching TRBD2. Germline V gene sequence: CDR1 MNHEY, CDR2 SMNVEV (reference sequence). The CDR3 runs 14 residues. V gave up 6 bases and J gave up 7 bases; unmatched junction bases: 5. As DNA, the CDR3 is TGTGCCAGCAGGGGACTAGCGGGAGTCGGGGAGCAGTACTTC. Translated, it gives CASRGLAGVGEQYF.

The chain uses TRBV7-3 and TRBJ2-3; D may correspond to TRBD1 or TRBD2 (6 bases each). In germline, CDR1 is SGHTA, CDR2 FQGTGA. This CDR3 is built from 18 residues. The V gene lost 5 bases and the J gene lost 2 bases, with 23 bases spanning the gap. CDR3 nucleotide sequence: TGTGCCAGCAGCCGCCTTCCCAGGGGACTGAGCTCCACAGATACGCAGTATTTT. It translates to CASSRLPRGLSSTDTQYF.

This rearrangement joins TRBV10-3 to TRBJ2-6; 10 bases agree with TRBD1. V dropped 0 bases and J dropped 3; count of bases not matched to a gene: 5. CDR1 and CDR2 from the germline V gene are ENHRY and SYGVKD. This CDR3 spans 18 amino acids. This CDR3 is CAISESGQGGSGANVLTF. In DNA, the CDR3 is TGTGCCATCAGTGAGTCCGGACAGGGGGGAAGTGGGGCCAACGTCCTGACTTTC.

This clone was seen once. As DNA, the CDR3 is TGTGCCAGTAGTTCGGGACCCCTAAGGCAAGCTTTCTTT. It translates to CASSSGPLRQAFF. The chain is built from TRBV19 and TRBJ1-1; possibly TRBD1 for D (5 bases). Looked up from germline, CDR1 is LNHDA and CDR2 is SQIVND (reference sequence). There are 13 residues in the CDR3. V lost 5 bases and J lost 9, with 16 bases in between. The full variable domain, rest sourced from reference TRBV19 and TRBJ1-1, is DGGITQSPKYLFRKEGQNVTLSCEQNLNHDAMYWYRQDPGQGLRLIYYSQIVNDFQKGDIAEGYSVSREKKESFPLTVTSAQKNPTAFYLCASSSGPLRQAFFGQGTRLTVV.

The J gene is TRBJ2-1, the V gene TRBV19, with 11 bases lining up with TRBD1. J gave up 5 bases and V 4 bases, and 4 bases lay outside the gene matches. The CDR3 totals 15 residues. Germline-derived CDR1 and CDR2 are LNHDA and SQIVND (reference sequence). Here the CDR3 reads CASSTQGQGDNEQFF. The CDR3 coding sequence is TGTGCCAGTAGTACGCAGGGACAGGGGGACAATGAGCAGTTCTTC.

The chain is built from TRBV6-5 and TRBJ2-1; 7 nucleotides align to TRBD2. Germline values: CDR1 MNHEY, CDR2 SVGAGI. This CDR3 is 13 amino acids long. Unmatched junction bases numbered 10, after V lost 8 bases and J lost 9 bases. The CDR3: CASSTSVGFEQFF. The DNA for the CDR3 is TGTGCCAGCTCAACTAGCGTCGGCTTTGAGCAGTTCTTC.

The chain links TRBV5-1 to TRBJ1-6; possibly TRBD1 for D (6 bases). CDR3 length: 16 residues. Germline-derived CDR1 and CDR2 are SGHRS and YFSETQ. V lost 4 bases and J lost 8, with 19 bases in between. This CDR3 is CASSPGDTGGYSPLHF. DNA for the CDR3: TGCGCCAGCAGCCCAGGGGACACCGGAGGATATTCACCCCTCCACTTT.

This clone was seen more than once but under ten times. V usage is TRBV2 and J usage is TRBJ1-1, with D perhaps TRBD1 (6 bases). This CDR3 is built from 17 residues. Deletions cut 6 bases from V and 4 bases from J, with 24 bases between. The germline V gene encodes CDR1 SNHLY and CDR2 FYNNEI. CDR3 residues: CASSASGLQGRGTEAFF. The CDR3 DNA reads TGTGCCAGCAGCGCATCGGGCCTACAGGGACGGGGCACTGAAGCTTTCTTT.

A note on this clone: At one end the junction does not follow the germline gene, possibly because of a read error. V is TRBV7-7 and J is TRBJ2-5; D remains unclear. The germline V gene encodes CDR1 SSHAT and CDR2 FNYEAQ (reference sequence). The CDR3 runs to 13 residues. CDR3 sequence: CASSFGYQETQYF. CDR3 nucleotides: TGTGCTAGCAGCTTCGGTTATCAAGAGACCCAGTACTTC.

The V and J genes are TRBV3-1 (or the pseudogene TRBV3-2) and TRBJ1-1; TRBD1 aligns across 11 bases. After removal of 5 bases from V and 0 bases from J, the junction contained 5 bases not matched to a gene. CDR3 length equals 16 residues. The germline CDR1 and CDR2 sequences are LGHDT and YNNKEL (reference sequence). CDR3: CASSSRDRGMNTEAFF. The DNA of the CDR3 is TGTGCCAGCAGCTCACGGGACAGGGGGATGAACACTGAAGCTTTCTTT.

This chain joins TRBV30 and TRBJ2-7; D call uncertain. This CDR3 has 12 residues. The V gene's germline CDR1 is GTSNPN and CDR2 SVGIG (reference sequence). Trimming removed 3 bases from V and 5 bases from J, with 11 bases in between. CDR3 in amino acids: CAWRAQAHEQYF. DNA of the CDR3: TGTGCCTGGAGGGCCCAGGCCCACGAGCAGTACTTC.

This chain connects TRBV5-6 to TRBJ2-2; the D gene is possibly TRBD2 (6 bases). Germline CDR1 and CDR2: SGHDT and YYEEEE. The V gene lost 1 base and the J gene lost 6 bases, with 16 bases spanning the gap. This CDR3 contains 16 residues. This CDR3 is CASSLRRDQRAGELFF. The CDR3 DNA reads TGTGCCAGCAGCTTGAGAAGGGACCAGCGGGCCGGGGAGCTGTTTTTT.

On this clone itself: The same CDR3 also results from other DNA sequences found in this sample. The V gene is TRBV9, the J gene TRBJ2-2; D is perhaps TRBD2 (6 bases). Germline V gives CDR1 SGDLS, CDR2 YYNGEE. The V end was cut by 0 bases, the J end by 5 bases, with 11 bases between. The CDR3 covers 15 residues. The CDR3 loop reads CASSVVSGGTGELFF. Written as DNA, the CDR3 is TGTGCCAGCAGCGTAGTCAGCGGAGGGACCGGGGAGCTGTTTTTT.

The CDR3 sequence is CASSGGQGRYGYTF. The CDR3 DNA reads as TGTGCCAGCAGCGGGGGACAGGGACGCTATGGCTACACCTTC. The chain employs TRBV5-4 and TRBJ1-2, with 9 bases fitting TRBD1. Trimming removed 4 bases from V and 4 bases from J; junction bases left unmatched: 5. Germline CDR1 is SGHNT and CDR2 is YYREEE (reference sequence). This CDR3 is built from 14 residues.